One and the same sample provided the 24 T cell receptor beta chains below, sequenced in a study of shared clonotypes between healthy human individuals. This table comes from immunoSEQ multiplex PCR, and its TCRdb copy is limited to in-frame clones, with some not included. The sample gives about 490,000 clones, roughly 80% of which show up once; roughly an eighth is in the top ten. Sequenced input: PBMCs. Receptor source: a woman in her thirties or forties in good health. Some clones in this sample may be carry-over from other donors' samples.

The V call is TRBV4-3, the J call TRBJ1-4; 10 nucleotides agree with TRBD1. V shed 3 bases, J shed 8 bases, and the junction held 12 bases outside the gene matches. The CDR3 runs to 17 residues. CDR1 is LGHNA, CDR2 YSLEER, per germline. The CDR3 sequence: CASSQPLTGQGTEKLFF. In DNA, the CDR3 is TGCGCCAGCAGCCAGCCGTTAACGGGACAGGGGACCGAAAAACTGTTTTTT.

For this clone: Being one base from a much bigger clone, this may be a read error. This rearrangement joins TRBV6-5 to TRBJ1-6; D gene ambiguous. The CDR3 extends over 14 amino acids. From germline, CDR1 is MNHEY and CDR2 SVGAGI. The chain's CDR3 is CASSSGSYNSPPHF. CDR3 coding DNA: TGTGCCAGCAGCTCAGGCTCCTATAATTCACCCCCCCACTTT.

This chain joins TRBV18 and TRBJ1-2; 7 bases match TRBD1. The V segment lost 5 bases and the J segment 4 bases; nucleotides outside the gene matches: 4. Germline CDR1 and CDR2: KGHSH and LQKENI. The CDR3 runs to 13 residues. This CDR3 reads CASSTGEFYGYTF. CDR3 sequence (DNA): TGTGCCAGCTCAACAGGGGAGTTCTATGGCTACACCTTC.

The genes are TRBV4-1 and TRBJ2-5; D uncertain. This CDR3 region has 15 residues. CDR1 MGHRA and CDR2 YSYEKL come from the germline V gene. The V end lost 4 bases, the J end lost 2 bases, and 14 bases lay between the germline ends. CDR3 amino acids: CASSRLELKQETQYF. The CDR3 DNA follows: TGCGCCAGCAGCCGTTTGGAACTCAAGCAAGAGACCCAGTACTTC.

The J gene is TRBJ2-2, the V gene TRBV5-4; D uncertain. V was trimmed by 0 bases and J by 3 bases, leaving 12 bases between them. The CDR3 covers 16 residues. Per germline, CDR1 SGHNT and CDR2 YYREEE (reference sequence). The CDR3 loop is CASSLAGGYHTGELFF. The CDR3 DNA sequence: TGTGCCAGCAGCTTGGCAGGCGGCTACCACACCGGGGAGCTGTTTTTT.

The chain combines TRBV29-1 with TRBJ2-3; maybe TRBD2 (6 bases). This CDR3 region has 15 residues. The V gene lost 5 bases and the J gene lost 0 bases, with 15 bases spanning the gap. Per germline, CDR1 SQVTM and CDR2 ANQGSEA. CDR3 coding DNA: TGCAGCGTTACCGGGACTTTCTCTAGCACAGATACGCAGTATTTT. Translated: CSVTGTFSSTDTQYF.

The CDR3 region has the DNA TGTGCCAGCAATGCGCAGGGCAGCTCCTACGAGCAGTACTTC. This gives the protein CASNAQGSSYEQYF. The chain is built from TRBV2 and TRBJ2-7, with D perhaps TRBD1 (5 bases). Germline loops: CDR1 SNHLY, CDR2 FYNNEI. The CDR3 is 14 residues long. Trimming took 7 bases from V and 0 from J, leaving 13 bases between them. Filled out from reference TRBV2 and TRBJ2-7, the complete variable domain reads EPEVTQTPSHQVTQMGQEVILRCVPISNHLYFYWYRQILGQKVEFLVSFYNNEISEKSEIFDDQFSVERPDGSNFTLKIRSTKLEDSAMYFCASNAQGSSYEQYFGPGTRLTVT.

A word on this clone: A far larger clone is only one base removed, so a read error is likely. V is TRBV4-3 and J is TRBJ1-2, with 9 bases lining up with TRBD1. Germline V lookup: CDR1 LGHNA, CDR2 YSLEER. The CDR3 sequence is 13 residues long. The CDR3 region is CASSPGQGLGCTF. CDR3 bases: TGCGCCAGCAGCCCGGGACAGGGCTTAGGCTGCACCTTC.

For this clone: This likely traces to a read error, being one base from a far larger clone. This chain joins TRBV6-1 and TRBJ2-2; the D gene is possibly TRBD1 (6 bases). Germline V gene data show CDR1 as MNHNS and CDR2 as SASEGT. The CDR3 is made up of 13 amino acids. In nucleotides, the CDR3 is TGTGCCAGCAGTGCCACAGGGACCGGGGAGCTGCTTTTT. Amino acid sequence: CASSATGTGELLF.

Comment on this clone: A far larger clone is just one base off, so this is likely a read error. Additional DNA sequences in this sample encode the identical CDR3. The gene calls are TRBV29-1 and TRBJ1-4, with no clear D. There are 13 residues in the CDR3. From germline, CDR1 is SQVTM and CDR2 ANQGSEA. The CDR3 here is CSVRKSPNEKLFF. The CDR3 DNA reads TGCAGCGTCCGAAAGTCTCCGAATGAAAAACTGTTTTTC. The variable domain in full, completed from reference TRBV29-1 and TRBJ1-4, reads SAVISQKPSRDICQRGTSLTIQCQVDSQVTMMFWYRQQPGQSLTLIATANQGSEATYESGFVIDKFPISRPNLTFSTLTVSNMSPEDSSIYLCSVRKSPNEKLFFGSGTQLSVL.

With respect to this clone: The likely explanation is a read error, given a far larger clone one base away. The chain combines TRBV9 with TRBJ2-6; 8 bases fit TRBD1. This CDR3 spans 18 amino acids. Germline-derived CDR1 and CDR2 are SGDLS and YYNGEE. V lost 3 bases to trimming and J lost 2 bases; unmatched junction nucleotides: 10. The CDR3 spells CASSALDRVVTGANVLTF. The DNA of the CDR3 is TGTGCCAGCAGCGCCCTGGACAGGGTCGTAACTGGGGCCAACGTCCTGACTTTC.

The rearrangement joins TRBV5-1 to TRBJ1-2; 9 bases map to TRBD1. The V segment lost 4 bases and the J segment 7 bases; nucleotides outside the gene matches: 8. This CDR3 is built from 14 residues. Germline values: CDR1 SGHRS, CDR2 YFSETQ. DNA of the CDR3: TGCGCCAGCAGCGAACGACAGGGGGGCGGTGGCTACACCTTC. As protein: CASSERQGGGGYTF.

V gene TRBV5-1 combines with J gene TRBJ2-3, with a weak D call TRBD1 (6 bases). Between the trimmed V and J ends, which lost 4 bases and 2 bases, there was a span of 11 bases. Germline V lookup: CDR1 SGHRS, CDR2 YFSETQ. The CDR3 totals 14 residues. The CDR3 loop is CASSPGQSTDTQYF. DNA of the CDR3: TGCGCCAGCAGCCCCGGACAGTCCACAGATACGCAGTATTTT.

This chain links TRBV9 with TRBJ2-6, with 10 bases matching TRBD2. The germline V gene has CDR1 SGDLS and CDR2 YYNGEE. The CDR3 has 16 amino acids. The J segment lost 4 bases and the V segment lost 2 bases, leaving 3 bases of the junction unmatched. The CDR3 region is CASSVSSGSGANVLTF. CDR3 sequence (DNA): TGTGCCAGCAGCGTCTCTAGCGGGAGCGGGGCCAACGTCCTGACTTTC.

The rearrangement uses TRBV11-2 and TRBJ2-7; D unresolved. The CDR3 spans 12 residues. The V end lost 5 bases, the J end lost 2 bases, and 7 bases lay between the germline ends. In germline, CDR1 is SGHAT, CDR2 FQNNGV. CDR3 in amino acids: CASSAQAYEQYF. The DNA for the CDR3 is TGTGCCAGCAGCGCCCAAGCCTACGAGCAGTACTTC.

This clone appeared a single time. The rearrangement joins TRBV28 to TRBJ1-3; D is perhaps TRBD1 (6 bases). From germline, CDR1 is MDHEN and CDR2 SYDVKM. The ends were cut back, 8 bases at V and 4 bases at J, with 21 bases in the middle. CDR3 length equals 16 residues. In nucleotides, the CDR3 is TGTGCCAGCGGAGTCACAGGGTCGTCTTCCGGAAACACCATATATTTT. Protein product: CASGVTGSSSGNTIYF.

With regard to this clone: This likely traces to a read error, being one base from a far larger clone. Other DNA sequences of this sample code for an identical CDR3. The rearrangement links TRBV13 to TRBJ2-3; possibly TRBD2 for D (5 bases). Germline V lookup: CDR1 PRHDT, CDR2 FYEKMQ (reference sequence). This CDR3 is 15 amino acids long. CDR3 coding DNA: TGTGCTAGCAGCCCTTCACTAGGTCCCACAGATACGCAGTATTTT. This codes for CASSPSLGPTDTQYF.

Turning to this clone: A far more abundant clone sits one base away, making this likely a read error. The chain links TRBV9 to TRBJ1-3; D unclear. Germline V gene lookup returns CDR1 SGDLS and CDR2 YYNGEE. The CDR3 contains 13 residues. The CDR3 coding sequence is TGTGCCAGCAGCGTCGACATGGGAAACACCATGTATTTT. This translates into CASSVDMGNTMYF.

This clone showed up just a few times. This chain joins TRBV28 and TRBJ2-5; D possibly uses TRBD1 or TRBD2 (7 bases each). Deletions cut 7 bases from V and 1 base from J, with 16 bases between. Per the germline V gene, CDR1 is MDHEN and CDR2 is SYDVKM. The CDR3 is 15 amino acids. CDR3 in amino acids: CASTGGAAFQETQYF. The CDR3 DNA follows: TGTGCCAGCACAGGGGGGGCGGCCTTCCAAGAGACCCAGTACTTC.

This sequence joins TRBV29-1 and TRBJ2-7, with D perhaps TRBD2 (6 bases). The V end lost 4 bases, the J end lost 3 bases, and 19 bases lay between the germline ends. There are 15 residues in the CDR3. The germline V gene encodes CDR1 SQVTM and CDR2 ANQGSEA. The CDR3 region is CSVGGGKGDDYEQYF. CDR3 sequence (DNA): TGCAGCGTTGGTGGGGGGAAAGGGGACGACTACGAGCAGTACTTC.

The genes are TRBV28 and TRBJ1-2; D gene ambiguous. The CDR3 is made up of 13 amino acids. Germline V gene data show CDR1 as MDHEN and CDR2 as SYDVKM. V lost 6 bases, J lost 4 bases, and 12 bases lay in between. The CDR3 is CASRIDKGYGYTF. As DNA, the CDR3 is TGTGCCAGCAGAATCGACAAAGGCTATGGCTACACCTTC.

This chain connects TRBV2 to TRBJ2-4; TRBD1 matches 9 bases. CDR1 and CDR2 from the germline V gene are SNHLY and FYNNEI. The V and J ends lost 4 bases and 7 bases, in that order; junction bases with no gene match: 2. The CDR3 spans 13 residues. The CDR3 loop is CASSGDRDNIQYF. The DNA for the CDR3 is TGTGCCAGCAGTGGGGACAGGGATAACATTCAGTACTTC. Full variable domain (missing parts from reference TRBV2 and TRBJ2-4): EPEVTQTPSHQVTQMGQEVILRCVPISNHLYFYWYRQILGQKVEFLVSFYNNEISEKSEIFDDQFSVERPDGSNFTLKIRSTKLEDSAMYFCASSGDRDNIQYFGAGTRLSVL.

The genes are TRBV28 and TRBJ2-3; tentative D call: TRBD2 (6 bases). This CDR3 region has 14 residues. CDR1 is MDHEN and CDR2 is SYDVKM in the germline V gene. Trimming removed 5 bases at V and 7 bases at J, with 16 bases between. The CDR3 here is CASSKAGLGHTQYF. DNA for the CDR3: TGTGCCAGCAGTAAAGCGGGCCTGGGGCATACGCAGTATTTT.

CDR3 DNA sequence: TGTGCCAGCAGTTTGGGGACCTATGGGGCCGGGGAGCTGTTTTTT. It specifies CASSLGTYGAGELFF. J is TRBJ2-2 and V is TRBV28; possibly TRBD1 or TRBD2 for D (5 bases each). Looked up from germline, CDR1 is MDHEN and CDR2 is SYDVKM. The CDR3 is made up of 15 amino acids. V lost 3 bases and J 6 bases, leaving 14 bases between the germline ends.